One sample yielded the 2 T cell receptor beta chains listed below, sequenced in a study of cytomegalovirus exposure and HLA in healthy donors. Vbeta (60) and Jbeta (13) primers were used in the PCR. Produced via immunoSEQ multiplex PCR; TCRdb's table is partial and in-frame only. Here the sample spans roughly 98,000 clones, under 85% being singletons. Sequenced material: PBMCs. The receptor set was obtained from a man between 18 and 35 years old in good health and CMV-seropositive.

The chain joins TRBV7-2 to TRBJ1-2; 10 nucleotides match TRBD1. The junction had 2 bases not matched to a gene; V was cut back by 5 bases and J by 5 bases. The V gene's germline CDR1 is SGHTA and CDR2 FQGNSA. This CDR3 comprises 13 residues. The CDR3 spells CASSPGQGYGYTF. The CDR3 coding sequence is TGTGCCAGCAGCCCGGGACAGGGGTATGGCTACACCTTC.

This clone occurred once. This rearrangement joins TRBV10-2 to TRBJ1-4; the D gene is possibly TRBD1 (5 bases). V was clipped by 2 bases and J by 2 bases, with 9 bases between them. This CDR3 has 15 residues. Germline V gene sequence: CDR1 WSHSY, CDR2 SAAADI. CDR3 DNA sequence: TGCGCCAGCAGTGAGCAGGGTAGCACTAATGAAAAACTGTTTTTT. Protein: CASSEQGSTNEKLFF.